This T cell receptor gamma chain was identified in a study of intestinal T cells in coeliac disease (TCRdb year 2020). About the study as a whole: Coeliac patients were found to be much younger than controls, with mean ages of around 16.0 versus 57 years recorded in the TRG cohort. The TCR-delta (TRD) cohort comprised duodenal biopsies from approximately eleven coeliac disease patients and approximately eleven non-coeliac controls. Duodenal biopsies from 30 to 35 coeliac disease patients and under 25 non-coeliac controls made up a second, larger TCR-gamma (TRG) cohort. General conclusions and limits of the study: Repeated CDR3 amino acid sequences could not be distinguished from PCR duplicates. All 20 or so biopsies in training were correctly classified by TRD kmer-based clustering, and a leave-one-out accuracy of approximately 89% was reported. TRG clustering correctly classified most of the 54 biopsies (about 94%), with a reported leave-one-out accuracy of approximately 90%. FFPE-derived DNA was found to be relatively degraded, and loss of a proportion of TCR sequences in each sample was likely caused by this degradation. A significant age difference was observed between coeliac and control groups, although significant classification was not yielded by an age-split analysis.

In regard to this clone: Its antigen is unknown. Base qualities are not at hand, and no much larger clone is one base apart.

Genomic DNA was extracted with the QIAamp DNA FFPE tissue kit from ten 5-um FFPE scrolls per case. Classification of coeliac disease based on the TCR repertoire was tested using fully anonymised formalin-fixed paraffin-embedded duodenal biopsies that were surplus to diagnostic needs. Controls had no clinical or histological suspicion of coeliac disease and underwent upper endoscopy for reflux, dyspepsia or gastritis. Library construction relied on multiplex PCR. TCRdb names Ion Torrent PGM as the instrument used. TRG repertoires were amplified from roughly 190 ng of biopsy DNA using the LymphoTrack kit, whose primers carry Illumina adapters. TRG amplicons were cleaned up with AMPure XP beads, measured on a 2100 Bioanalyzer, and combined in equimolar amounts. TRG libraries were sequenced on an Ion PGM instrument. The source study handled its data this way. Using FastX, any read was removed if more than 10% of its nucleotides had quality scores below the third quartile calculated per patient. Alignment of reads was performed with IMGT/HighV-QUEST so that V, D and J genes were assigned, CDR3 regions were identified and functionality was assessed. After the sequences were translated into amino acids, every sequence predicted to be non-functional was thrown out. The CDR3s were broken into kmers both with and without positional annotation, PCA was run on the kmer frequencies, and the samples were clustered using every one of the 1023 combinations of PCs 1-10. Classification was validated by leave-one-out cross-validation, in which parameters were re-optimised on the remaining samples each time. Shannon diversity was calculated using the vegan R package from repeated random subsamples equal to the lowest read count. TCRdb called clones from the public reads with CATT, and repeated DNA sequences were later combined into one row. Here the V and J calls rest on TCRdb's processing, not on the authors' analysis. The sample yields 650 to 850 gamma-chain clones; 50% to 65% were counted once. The ten largest clones add up to under 30% of the sample.

The CDR3 contains 14 residues, cysteine and phenylalanine counted. CDR3 DNA is the only sequence kept; it has 42 bases, read in frame from the first base. V trim: 0 bases; J trim: 10 bases; unmatched bases: 8. Via the germline V gene (reference sequence), CDR1 is VTNTFY and CDR2 YDVSTARD. The chain couples TRGV3 to TRGJP2. Sequencing was performed on a duodenal biopsy. This sequence originates from a human donor who served as a control with a normal duodenal biopsy, not a healthy volunteer. The DNA sequence follows: TGTGCCACCTGGGACAGGCCAAAAGGTTGGATCAAGACGTTT. This sequence encodes CATWDRPKGWIKTF.